This T cell receptor beta chain was documented in a study of blood T cell repertoires in COVID-19. Assay: immunoSEQ multiplex PCR; the TCRdb copy retains only in-frame clones and omits some. The repertoire has some 230,000 clones, roughly 83% of them found once; the top ten carry 1.3%. Trimming shortened V by 0 bases and J by 0 bases, and 6 bases separated the two germline ends. CDR3 length equals 14 residues. Looked up from germline, CDR1 is SGHDT and CDR2 is YYEEEE. This TCR came from a woman aged 35 to 49 with acute COVID-19. The chain carries TRBV5-6 and TRBJ1-1, with D unclear. The material sequenced was PBMCs or T cells enriched from blood (not recorded which). The CDR3 is CASSLDPMNTEAFF. CDR3 sequence (DNA): TGTGCCAGCAGCTTGGATCCTATGAACACTGAAGCTTTCTTT.